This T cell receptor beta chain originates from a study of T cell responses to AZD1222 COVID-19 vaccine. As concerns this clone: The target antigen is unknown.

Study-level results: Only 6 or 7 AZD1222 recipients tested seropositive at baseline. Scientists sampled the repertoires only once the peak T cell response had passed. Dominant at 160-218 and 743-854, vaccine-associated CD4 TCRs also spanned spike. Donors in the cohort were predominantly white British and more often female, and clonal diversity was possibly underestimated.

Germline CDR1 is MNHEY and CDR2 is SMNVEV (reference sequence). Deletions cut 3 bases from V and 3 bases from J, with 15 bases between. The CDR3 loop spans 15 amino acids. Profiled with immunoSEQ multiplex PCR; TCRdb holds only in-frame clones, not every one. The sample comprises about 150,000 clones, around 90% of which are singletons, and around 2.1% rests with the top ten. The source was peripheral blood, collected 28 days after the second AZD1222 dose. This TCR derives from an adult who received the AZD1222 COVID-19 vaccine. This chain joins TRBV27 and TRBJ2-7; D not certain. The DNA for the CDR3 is TGTGCCAGCAGTTTCTCTCCAAACGAAGGCTACGAGCAGTACTTC. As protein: CASSFSPNEGYEQYF.